This is a list of T cell receptor beta chains from one sample in a study of cytotoxic CD8 clonotypes in ibrutinib-treated CLL. The table came from immunoSEQ multiplex PCR; TCRdb's copy has only in-frame clones and leaves some out. The table has about 160,000 clones, approximately 80% seen once. The starting material was PBMCs, obtained after 12 months of ibrutinib treatment. These receptors were collected from a human donor with chronic lymphocytic leukemia. Both conserved end residues are part of each CDR3. The D gene is left open where the match is weak. Clone size is not always given. Where it is, it says once, few, many or a class for expanded clones.

D | J | size | V | DNA | CDR3
NA | TRBJ2-5 | NA | TRBV28 | TGTGCCAGCAGGGCCCCTCCACAAGAGACCCAGTACTTC | CASRAPPQETQYF
NA | TRBJ1-6 | NA | TRBV6-6 | TGTGCCAGCAGTTCGGCTCGGGTGATGAATTCACCCCTCCACTTT | CASSSARVMNSPLHF
TRBD2 | TRBJ2-7 | NA | TRBV9 | TGTGCCAGCATTACTAGCGGGAGTCCCGTCTCCTACGAGCAGTACTTC | CASITSGSPVSYEQYF
NA | TRBJ2-7 | NA | TRBV6-5 | TGTGCCAGCAGTCGGGGTGGGGGGCGCGAGCAGTACTTC | CASSRGGGREQYF
TRBD1 | TRBJ1-4 | NA | TRBV2 | TGTGCCAGTCACCGGGACAGGGATGAAAAACTGTTTTTT | CASHRDRDEKLFF
TRBD1 | TRBJ1-1 | NA | TRBV25-1 | TGTGCCAGCAGTGTGGGGCTTGGACAGGGGTCTTATTCGAGGGGAGCTTTCTTT | CASSVGLGQGSYSRGAFF
NA | TRBJ1-3 | few | TRBV9 | TGTGCCAGCAGCGTAGGGGGCGCGGACACCATATATTTT | CASSVGGADTIYF
NA | TRBJ2-6 | NA | TRBV4-1 | TGCGCCAGCAGCCTCGGACAGTCCTCCTCTGGGGCCAACGTCCTGACTTTC | CASSLGQSSSGANVLTF
NA | TRBJ1-1 | NA | TRBV11-2 | TGTGCCAGCAGCTTAAAAAGCTGGGGGACTGAAGCTTTCTTT | CASSLKSWGTEAFF
TRBD2 | TRBJ2-4 | NA | TRBV6-6 | TGTGCCAGCAGTTACGAAGCGGGGGGATTTGTAGACTTC | CASSYEAGGFVDF
TRBD1 | TRBJ2-3 | NA | TRBV7-9 | TGTGCCAGCAGCTGGGACAGGGGCACAGATACGCAGTATTTT | CASSWDRGTDTQYF
NA | TRBJ2-3 | few | TRBV7-3 | TGTGCCAGCACCCCAGGGCCTAGCGGCACAGATACGCAGTATTTT | CASTPGPSGTDTQYF
NA | TRBJ1-1 | NA | TRBV27 | TGTGCCAGCAGTCAAAACCACCGGACAGCTAAAAACACTGAAGCTTTCTTT | CASSQNHRTAKNTEAFF
NA | TRBJ1-2 | NA | TRBV4-2 | TGTGCCAGCAGCGGAGGTTCCCAGGCCGATGGCTACACCTTC | CASSGGSQADGYTF
TRBD1 | TRBJ2-1 | many | TRBV7-9 | TGTGCCAGCAGCGCTAGACAGGGGCCGACGAATGAGCAGTTCTTC | CASSARQGPTNEQFF
TRBD1 | TRBJ2-5 | NA | TRBV9 | TGTGCCAGCAGCGTAGGGGACAGACAAGAGACCCAGTACTTC | CASSVGDRQETQYF
NA | TRBJ1-2 | NA | TRBV30 | TGTGCCTGGGACCGGGACACGGAAGGCTACACCTTC | CAWDRDTEGYTF
NA | TRBJ2-5 | NA | TRBV10-3 | TGTGCCATCAGTGAGGGCGGCAGAGAGACCCAGTACTTC | CAISEGGRETQYF
TRBD1 | TRBJ1-1 | few | TRBV28 | TGTGCCAGCAGTTTAGACAGGGGCGTTCCGAACACTGAAGCTTTCTTT | CASSLDRGVPNTEAFF
TRBD2 | TRBJ2-1 | NA | TRBV6-1 | TGTGCCAGCAGTGGGCGGGGGGGACGGAACAATGAGCAGTTCTTC | CASSGRGGRNNEQFF
NA | TRBJ1-2 | NA | TRBV19 | TGTGCCAGTAGTATAGAGGCCTCGGCGAGGGGCTACACCTTC | CASSIEASARGYTF
NA | TRBJ2-7 | few | TRBV11-3 | TGTGGGGGTAGCTACGAGCAGTACTTC | CGGSYEQYF
NA | TRBJ2-3 | NA | TRBV5-1 | TGCGCCAGCAGCTTGGCCCAGGGCCCCACAGATACGCAGTATTTT | CASSLAQGPTDTQYF
NA | TRBJ1-2 | NA | TRBV7-6 | TGTGCCAGCAGCTCCCCGGGACAAGGCAATGGCTACACCTTC | CASSSPGQGNGYTF
TRBD1 | TRBJ1-5 | NA | TRBV28 | TGTGCCAGCAGTTTATTGGGACAGGGGATTCAGCCCCAGCATTTT | CASSLLGQGIQPQHF
NA | TRBJ2-1 | NA | TRBV19 | TGTGCCAGTAGTATGATGTCGGGTAAATTAGGCAATGAGCAGTTCTTC | CASSMMSGKLGNEQFF
NA | TRBJ2-3 | NA | TRBV7-3 | TGTGCCAGCAGCTTAAACCGCGAAACAGATACGCAGTATTTT | CASSLNRETDTQYF
NA | TRBJ1-3 | NA | TRBV7-8 | TGTGCCAGCAGCTTAGCGCGAAGGGGACCCCTCTCTGGAAACACCATATATTTT | CASSLARRGPLSGNTIYF
TRBD1 | TRBJ1-2 | few | TRBV6-1 | TGTGCCAGCAGGGTGGACAGGGAGGGGGGCTATGGCTACACCTTC | CASRVDREGGYGYTF
NA | TRBJ1-1 | NA | TRBV11-2 | TGTGCCAGCAGCTTATTGGACCGTGAAGCTTTCTTT | CASSLLDREAFF
NA | TRBJ2-7 | few | TRBV18 | TGTGCCAGCTCTCTCGACTTGACCTCACCCGGGCAGTACTTC | CASSLDLTSPGQYF
NA | TRBJ1-1 | NA | TRBV6-5 | TGTGCCAGCAGTTACGGCGTCGGCCGACAGAACACTGAAGCTTTCTTT | CASSYGVGRQNTEAFF
TRBD2 | TRBJ2-4 | NA | TRBV27 | TGTGCCAGCAGTTTAGCTAGCGGGGGGGACATTCAGTACTTC | CASSLASGGDIQYF
TRBD2 | TRBJ2-2 | NA | TRBV7-8 | TGTGCCAGCAGCTTAGTGGGGGGCAAACTAGCGGGAGGACACACCGGGGAGCTGTTTTTT | CASSLVGGKLAGGHTGELFF
TRBD2 | TRBJ2-6 | NA | TRBV9 | TGTGCCAGCAGCGTAGGTAATAGCGGGGTCTCTGGGGCCAACGTCCTGACTTTC | CASSVGNSGVSGANVLTF
TRBD1 | TRBJ2-3 | NA | TRBV6-5 | TGTGCCAGCACCACCCGGGACAGAGTTGGAAATACGCAGTATTTT | CASTTRDRVGNTQYF
NA | TRBJ1-1 | NA | TRBV2 | TGTGCCAGCAGTGAAACAGCAGGGAACACTGAAGCTTTCTTT | CASSETAGNTEAFF
NA | TRBJ2-3 | NA | TRBV11-1 | TGTGCCAGCAGCTTATCCCGCGCATTGAGAGGCACAGATACGCAGTATTTT | CASSLSRALRGTDTQYF
NA | TRBJ1-1 | NA | TRBV4-3 | TGCGCCAGCAGCCAAGAACCGAGGCGTACTGAAGCTTTCTTT | CASSQEPRRTEAFF
NA | TRBJ2-1 | NA | TRBV14 | TGTGCCAGCAGCCTTTTAAATGAGCAGTTCTTC | CASSLLNEQFF
TRBD1 | TRBJ2-1 | NA | TRBV9 | TGTGCCAGCAGCGTACTGGGACAGGGGGCCAATGAGCAGTTCTTC | CASSVLGQGANEQFF
NA | TRBJ2-4 | NA | TRBV5-6 | TGTGCCAGCAGCTTGGTTCAGGGAAGCAACATTCAGTACTTC | CASSLVQGSNIQYF
NA | TRBJ2-7 | NA | TRBV28 | TGTGCCAGCAGTTTTTTTAGGGGCTCCTACGAGCAGTACTTC | CASSFFRGSYEQYF
TRBD1 | TRBJ2-1 | NA | TRBV10-3 | TGTGCCATCAGTGAGTCTTCGGGACAGGTAGCGTTCTTC | CAISESSGQVAFF
TRBD1 | TRBJ2-7 | NA | TRBV4-3 | TGCGCCAGCAGCCAAGGGACAGGGGGCCACTACGAGCAGTACTTC | CASSQGTGGHYEQYF
NA | TRBJ1-3 | NA | TRBV29-1 | TGCAGCGTTGAAGTTACTGGAAACACCATATATTTT | CSVEVTGNTIYF
NA | TRBJ1-2 | once | TRBV6-5 | TGTGCCAGCAGTTATTCGTCCTCTAACTATGGCTACACCTTC | CASSYSSSNYGYTF
NA | TRBJ2-7 | few | TRBV6-6 | TGTGCCAGCAGTTCCCGAGACAGGATCTCCTACGAGCAGTACTTC | CASSSRDRISYEQYF
NA | TRBJ2-1 | few | TRBV5-5 | TGTGCCAGCAGCTTGGCCTTGTCGCGCGAGCAGTTCTTC | CASSLALSREQFF
NA | TRBJ2-7 | once | TRBV4-3 | TGCGCCAGCAGCCAAGCGTCAGGCTCCTACGAGCAGTACTTC | CASSQASGSYEQYF
TRBD1 | TRBJ1-2 | NA | TRBV19 | TGTGCCAGTAGTATACGACCGGGACAGGGCGGCTATGGCTACACCTTC | CASSIRPGQGGYGYTF
TRBD2 | TRBJ2-3 | NA | TRBV18 | TGTGCCAGCTCACCGACTAGCGGGGGGTACACAGATACGCAGTATTTT | CASSPTSGGYTDTQYF
TRBD1 | TRBJ2-7 | NA | TRBV28 | TGTGCCAGCACCCTTGGGACAGGGGGTCTCTACGAGCAGTACTTC | CASTLGTGGLYEQYF
NA | TRBJ2-2 | NA | TRBV5-1 | TGCGCCAGCAGCCTGGAGAGCACCGGGGAGCTGTTTTTT | CASSLESTGELFF
NA | TRBJ2-7 | NA | TRBV4-3 | TGCGCCAGCAGCCAAGATCTGCCCTACGAGCAGTACTTC | CASSQDLPYEQYF